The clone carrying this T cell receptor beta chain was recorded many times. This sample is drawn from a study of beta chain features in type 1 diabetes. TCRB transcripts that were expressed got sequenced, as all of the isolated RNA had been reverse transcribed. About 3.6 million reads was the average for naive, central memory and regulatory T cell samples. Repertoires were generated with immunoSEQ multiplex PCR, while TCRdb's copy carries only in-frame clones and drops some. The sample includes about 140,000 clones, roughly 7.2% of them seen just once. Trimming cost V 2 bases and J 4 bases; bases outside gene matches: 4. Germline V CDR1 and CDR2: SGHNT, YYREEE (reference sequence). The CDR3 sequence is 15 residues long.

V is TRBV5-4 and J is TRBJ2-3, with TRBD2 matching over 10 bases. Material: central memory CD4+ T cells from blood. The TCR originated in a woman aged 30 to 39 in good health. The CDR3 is CASSLSGRAADTQYF. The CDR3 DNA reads TGTGCCAGCAGCTTAAGCGGGAGGGCCGCAGATACGCAGTATTTT. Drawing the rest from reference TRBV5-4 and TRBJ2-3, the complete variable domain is ETGVTQSPTHLIKTRGQQVTLRCSSQSGHNTVSWYQQALGQGPQFIFQYYREEENGRGNFPPRFSGLQFPNYSSELNVNALELDDSALYLCASSLSGRAADTQYFGPGTRLTVL.